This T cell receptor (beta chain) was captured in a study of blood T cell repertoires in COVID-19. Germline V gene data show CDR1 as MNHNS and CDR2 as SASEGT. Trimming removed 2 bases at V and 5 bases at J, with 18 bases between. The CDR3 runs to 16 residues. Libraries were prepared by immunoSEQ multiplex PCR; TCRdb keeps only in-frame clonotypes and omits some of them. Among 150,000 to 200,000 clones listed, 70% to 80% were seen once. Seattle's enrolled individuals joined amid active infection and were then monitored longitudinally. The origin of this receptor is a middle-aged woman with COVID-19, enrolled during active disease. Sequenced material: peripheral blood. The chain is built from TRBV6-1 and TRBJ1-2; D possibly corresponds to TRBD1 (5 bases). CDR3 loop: CASSEIVGREDYGYTF. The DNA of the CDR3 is TGTGCCAGCAGTGAAATAGTGGGGCGGGAAGATTATGGCTACACCTTC.